This T cell receptor (beta chain) comes out of a study of T cell responses to AZD1222 COVID-19 vaccine. Study outcomes and limitations: Unmutated variant regions are reportedly the target of nearly half of TCRs that are spike-specific. Once two AZD1222 doses were given, Spike-specific TCR breadth and depth went up. Repertoires were sampled only after the peak T cell response.

The CDR3 is 16 residues long. The ends were cut back, 0 bases at V and 0 bases at J, with 10 bases in the middle. Germline CDR1 SGDLS, CDR2 YYNGEE. About this clone itself: The antigen remains unidentified.

Assay: immunoSEQ multiplex PCR; the TCRdb copy retains only in-frame clones and omits some. The profile shows 65,000 to 85,000 clones, roughly 80% of them singletons. The chain combines TRBV9 with TRBJ2-1; tentatively, D is TRBD2 (6 bases). The sample in question was peripheral blood, obtained on day 0 of AZD1222 vaccination. The sequence came from an adult in good health. The CDR3 bases are TGTGCCAGCAGCGTAGCCGCGGGAATCTCCTACAATGAGCAGTTCTTC. This sequence encodes CASSVAAGISYNEQFF. Full variable domain (outside the CDR3, taken from reference TRBV9 and TRBJ2-1): DSGVTQTPKHLITATGQRVTLRCSPRSGDLSVYWYQQSLDQGLQFLIQYYNGEERAKGNILERFSAQQFPDLHSELNLSSLELGDSALYFCASSVAAGISYNEQFFGPGTRLTVL.